This passage covers 26 T cell receptor beta chains from one sample sequenced in a study of T cell responses to AZD1222 COVID-19 vaccine. Measured with immunoSEQ multiplex PCR; TCRdb has only the in-frame clones, and not every one. The data contain over 130,000 clones, 94% of them seen just once; the ten biggest clones take up about 1.3%. The starting material was peripheral blood, obtained on day 0 of AZD1222 vaccination. These receptors came from an adult in good health.

J is TRBJ2-2 and V is TRBV6-5, with TRBD1 identical over 8 bases. The CDR3 length is 15 residues. Germline V gene data show CDR1 as MNHEY and CDR2 as SVGAGI. The V gene end was trimmed by 5 bases and the J gene end by 1 base; junction bases not matched to a gene: 3. The CDR3 sequence is CASSLDRVNTGELFF. The CDR3 bases are TGTGCCAGCAGTCTGGACAGGGTGAACACCGGGGAGCTGTTTTTT.

The V gene is TRBV12-5, the J gene TRBJ1-1; no clear D. The length of the CDR3 is 16 residues. Germline V lookup: CDR1 LGHNT, CDR2 FRNRAP. The V end lost 5 bases, the J end lost 4 bases, and 20 bases lay between the germline ends. The CDR3 loop is CASGDRTGPSSTEAFF. The CDR3 DNA is TGTGCTAGTGGTGATAGGACGGGCCCCTCCAGCACTGAAGCTTTCTTT.

This clone was counted a single time. CDR3 sequence reads: CASSLQGYEAFF. CDR3 nucleotides: TGTGCCAGTAGTTTACAGGGGTATGAAGCTTTCTTT. This rearrangement joins TRBV19 to TRBJ1-1; 7 bases are shared with TRBD1. In germline, CDR1 is LNHDA, CDR2 SQIVND (reference sequence). The CDR3 contains 12 residues. V was clipped by 5 bases and J by 7 bases; unmatched bases: 4.

V and J are TRBV5-1 and TRBJ1-3; 7 bases line up with TRBD1. Germline V gene sequence: CDR1 SGHRS, CDR2 YFSETQ. V shed 4 bases, J shed 2 bases, and the junction held 9 bases outside the gene matches. The CDR3 runs 16 residues. CDR3 in amino acids: CASSPTPQGTGNTIYF. The CDR3 DNA reads as TGCGCCAGCAGCCCCACACCACAGGGGACTGGAAACACCATATATTTT.

The chain uses TRBV7-2 and TRBJ2-7, with 8 nucleotides matching TRBD1. After removal of 6 bases from V and 0 bases from J, the junction contained 7 bases not matched to a gene. This CDR3 is built from 15 residues. Germline V gives CDR1 SGHTA, CDR2 FQGNSA. CDR3 sequence reads: CASSRDRSSSYEQYV. CDR3 coding DNA: TGTGCCAGCAGTCGGGACAGGTCGAGCTCCTACGAGCAGTACGTC.

This sequence joins TRBV5-8 and TRBJ1-4; maybe TRBD1 (6 bases). The V gene lost 5 bases and the J gene lost 0 bases, with 11 bases spanning the gap. CDR3 length: 15 residues. Germline values: CDR1 SGHTS, CDR2 YDEGEE. The CDR3 DNA reads TGTGCCAGCAGGGATCGGACAGCAACTAATGAAAAACTGTTTTTT. Translation: CASRDRTATNEKLFF.

The rearrangement uses TRBV10-1 and TRBJ2-7; no clear D gene. Germline V lookup: CDR1 WNHNN, CDR2 SYGVQD (reference sequence). Deletions cut 3 bases from V and 1 base from J, with 7 bases between. The length of the CDR3 is 13 residues. The DNA of the CDR3 is TGCGCCAGCAGTGATGGCGGATCCTACGAGCAGTACGTC. It encodes CASSDGGSYEQYV.

This clone has only a few counts. V usage is TRBV6-5 and J usage is TRBJ2-1, with 7 bases lining up with TRBD2. Germline trimming cut 5 bases from V and 6 bases from J; bases unmatched to any gene: 4. The CDR3 contains 13 residues. CDR1 and CDR2 from the germline V gene are MNHEY and SVGAGI. The CDR3 DNA is TGTGCCAGCAGTATAGGCGGGGGCAATGAGCAGTTCTTC. Translation gives CASSIGGGNEQFF.

The CDR3 DNA follows: TGTGCCAGCAGTGAGGGGGACTCTAATGAAAAACTGTTTTTT. This codes for CASSEGDSNEKLFF. The chain recombines TRBV2 with TRBJ1-4; TRBD1 is a possible D gene (5 bases). This CDR3 has 14 residues. CDR1 and CDR2 (germline): SNHLY, FYNNEI. V dropped 3 bases and J dropped 3 bases, with 8 bases sitting between them.

The J gene is TRBJ2-7, the V gene TRBV7-9; D is perhaps TRBD1 (6 bases). CDR3 size: 12 residues. Germline loops: CDR1 SEHNR, CDR2 FQNEAQ (reference sequence). With 5 bases removed from V and 6 bases from J, the gap between germline ends came to 11 bases. Written as DNA, the CDR3 is TGTGCCAGCAGCGCAGGGGCGGGCGAGCAGTACGTC. It translates to CASSAGAGEQYV.

The chain recombines TRBV25-1 with TRBJ1-2, with 9 bases fitting TRBD1. V lost 3 bases, J lost 4 bases, and 6 bases stayed unmatched. The CDR3 contains 15 residues. Germline V gene lookup returns CDR1 MGHDK and CDR2 SYGVNS. The CDR3 protein is CASSEPQGASYGYTF. The CDR3 DNA sequence: TGTGCCAGCAGTGAGCCACAGGGGGCTAGCTATGGCTACACCTTC.

This chain links TRBV12-3 or TRBV12-4 with TRBJ1-2; D is unresolved. Trimming took 0 bases from V and 8 from J, leaving 10 bases between them. This CDR3 contains 13 residues. The CDR3 sequence is CASSLARGRGYTF. In nucleotides, the CDR3 is TGTGCCAGCAGTTTAGCGCGGGGTCGGGGCTACACCTTC.

This chain uses TRBV6-6 with TRBJ1-2, with a possible D match to TRBD1 (5 bases). The V end lost 6 bases, the J end lost 1 base, and 15 bases lay between the germline ends. Germline loops: CDR1 MNHNY, CDR2 SVGAGI (reference sequence). The length of the CDR3 is 15 residues. The chain's CDR3 is CASSPDSSFNYGYTF. CDR3 nucleotide sequence: TGTGCCAGCAGCCCCGACAGCTCTTTTAACTATGGCTACACCTTC.

The V and J genes are TRBV4-1 and TRBJ1-6; 8 bases match TRBD1. Germline trimming cut 3 bases from V and 8 bases from J; bases unmatched to any gene: 0. CDR3 length equals 13 residues. CDR1 MGHRA and CDR2 YSYEKL come from the germline V gene. CDR3 sequence (DNA): TGCGCCAGCAGCCAGACAGGGGATTCACCCCTCCACTTT. Residues: CASSQTGDSPLHF.

The CDR3: CASSVGRSASTDTQYF. CDR3 in DNA: TGTGCCAGCAGCGTAGGTCGGTCGGCTAGCACAGATACGCAGTATTTT. The rearrangement uses TRBV9 and TRBJ2-3; D is undetermined. V was shortened by 0 bases and J by 0 bases, with 11 bases between the two germline ends. The CDR3 length is 16 residues. The germline gives CDR1 SGDLS, CDR2 YYNGEE. The whole variable domain, filled in from reference TRBV9 and TRBJ2-3, reads DSGVTQTPKHLITATGQRVTLRCSPRSGDLSVYWYQQSLDQGLQFLIQYYNGEERAKGNILERFSAQQFPDLHSELNLSSLELGDSALYFCASSVGRSASTDTQYFGPGTRLTVL.

The chain has TRBV19 and TRBJ1-1, with no clear D. CDR1 and CDR2 (germline): LNHDA, SQIVND (reference sequence). The germline V and J ends were trimmed by 6 bases and 4 bases, with 15 bases remaining between them. The CDR3 covers 14 residues. The DNA of the CDR3 is TGTGCCAGTAGCACTTCCCGGGAGGGCACTGAAGCTTTCTTT. This encodes CASSTSREGTEAFF. Variable domain in full (rest from reference TRBV19 and TRBJ1-1): DGGITQSPKYLFRKEGQNVTLSCEQNLNHDAMYWYRQDPGQGLRLIYYSQIVNDFQKGDIAEGYSVSREKKESFPLTVTSAQKNPTAFYLCASSTSREGTEAFFGQGTRLTVV.

This chain connects TRBV11-2 to TRBJ1-5; 7 bases map to TRBD1. Trimming cost V 5 bases and J 5 bases; bases outside gene matches: 9. The CDR3 length is 15 residues. CDR1 and CDR2 from the germline V gene are SGHAT and FQNNGV. CDR3 coding DNA: TGTGCCAGCAGCCAAGGAGGGGGCGAGGATCAGCCCCAGCATTTT. Translating it yields CASSQGGGEDQPQHF. Full variable domain (outside the CDR3, taken from reference TRBV11-2 and TRBJ1-5): EAGVAQSPRYKIIEKRQSVAFWCNPISGHATLYWYQQILGQGPKLLIQFQNNGVVDDSQLPKDRFSAERLKGVDSTLKIQPAKLEDSAVYLCASSQGGGEDQPQHFGDGTRLSIL.

The chain has TRBV6-5 and TRBJ2-1; 9 bases fit TRBD1. Germline CDR1 and CDR2: MNHEY and SVGAGI. The CDR3 sequence is 15 residues long. Germline trimming cut 6 bases from V and 8 bases from J; bases unmatched to any gene: 11. The CDR3 sequence: CASREPGQGWHEQFF. Written as DNA, the CDR3 is TGTGCCAGCAGAGAGCCGGGACAGGGTTGGCATGAGCAGTTCTTC.

V is TRBV11-2 and J is TRBJ2-1; 11 nucleotides align to TRBD2. Trimming cost V 6 bases and J 10 bases; bases outside gene matches: 11. The CDR3 length is 15 residues. Looked up from germline, CDR1 is SGHAT and CDR2 is FQNNGV. The CDR3 loop reads CASSSLTSGAGEQFF. The DNA of the CDR3 is TGTGCCAGCAGTTCCCTGACTAGCGGGGCCGGGGAGCAGTTCTTC.

The chain couples TRBV28 to TRBJ1-1; D gene uncertain. V lost 7 bases and J 1 base, leaving 13 bases between the germline ends. CDR3 length equals 14 residues. Germline V CDR1 and CDR2: MDHEN, SYDVKM. The CDR3: CASKVELGNTEAFF. The CDR3 nucleotides are TGTGCCAGCAAGGTAGAATTGGGGAACACTGAAGCTTTCTTT.

This sequence joins TRBV27 and TRBJ1-1; a weak D match, TRBD1 (6 bases). The CDR3 loop spans 13 amino acids. Per the germline V gene, CDR1 is MNHEY and CDR2 is SMNVEV (reference sequence). V was shortened by 4 bases and J by 8 bases, with 14 bases between the two germline ends. CDR3 sequence: CASSSLTGTEAFF. CDR3 coding DNA: TGTGCCAGCAGTTCGCTGACAGGCACCGAAGCTTTCTTT.

The gene calls are TRBV7-6 and TRBJ2-1, with a weak D call TRBD2 (6 bases). Trimming cost V 5 bases and J 10 bases, with 21 bases left between them. The V gene's germline CDR1 is SGHVS and CDR2 FNYEAQ. The CDR3 sequence is 15 residues long. CDR3 bases: TGTGCCAGCAGCCCTCTCTTGACGGGGGTTTACGAGCAGTTCTTC. Translating gives CASSPLLTGVYEQFF.

V gene TRBV7-5 combines with J gene TRBJ2-7. TRBV7-5 has pseudogene status. The CDR3 is made up of 12 amino acids. The CDR3 protein is CVRSLNVTEQYV. The CDR3 region has the DNA TGTGTCAGAAGCTTAAATGTAACGGAGCAGTACGTC.

The J gene is TRBJ2-3, the V gene TRBV4-1; TRBD2 matches 11 bases. V lost 1 base, J lost 5 bases, and 5 bases stayed unmatched. This CDR3 is built from 16 residues. Germline values: CDR1 MGHRA, CDR2 YSYEKL. The CDR3 coding sequence is TGCGCCAGCAGCCAAGCTCCTAGCGGGGGGTTAGATACGCAGTATTTT. Translating it yields CASSQAPSGGLDTQYF.

The V gene is TRBV5-1, the J gene TRBJ1-1; 8 nucleotides align to TRBD1. The V segment lost 5 bases and the J segment 3 bases; nucleotides outside the gene matches: 3. The CDR3 covers 13 residues. The germline V gene has CDR1 SGHRS and CDR2 YFSETQ. CDR3 bases: TGCGCCAGCAGGACAGGGGTCGACACTGAAGCTTTCTTT. Protein sequence: CASRTGVDTEAFF.

This clone has only one observation. This chain uses TRBV7-9 with TRBJ2-1, with TRBD1 matching over 11 bases. This CDR3 has 14 amino acids. Germline CDR1 SEHNR, CDR2 FQNEAQ (reference sequence). Trimming removed 3 bases from V and 9 bases from J; junction bases left unmatched: 4. CDR3 DNA: TGTGCCAGCAGCTTGGGGACAGGGGGACCTGAGCAGTTCTTC. It codes for CASSLGTGGPEQFF.